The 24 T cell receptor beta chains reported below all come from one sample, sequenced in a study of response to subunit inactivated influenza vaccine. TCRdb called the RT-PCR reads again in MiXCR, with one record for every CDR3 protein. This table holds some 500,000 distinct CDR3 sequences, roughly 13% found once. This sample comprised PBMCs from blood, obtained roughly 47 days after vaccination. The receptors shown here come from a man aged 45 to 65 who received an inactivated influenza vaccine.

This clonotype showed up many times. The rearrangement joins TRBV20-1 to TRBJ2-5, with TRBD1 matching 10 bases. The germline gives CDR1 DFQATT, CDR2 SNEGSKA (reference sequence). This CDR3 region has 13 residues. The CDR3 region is CSLLMDRGKTQYF. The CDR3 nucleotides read TGCAGCCTTTTGATGGACAGGGGGAAGACCCAGTACTTC.

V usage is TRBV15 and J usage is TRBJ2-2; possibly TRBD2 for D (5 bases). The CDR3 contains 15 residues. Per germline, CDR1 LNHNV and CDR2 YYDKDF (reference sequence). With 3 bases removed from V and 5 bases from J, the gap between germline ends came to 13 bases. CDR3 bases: TGTGCCACCAGCAGGGAGGTATTCGTGACCGGGGAGCTGTTTTTT. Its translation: CATSREVFVTGELFF.

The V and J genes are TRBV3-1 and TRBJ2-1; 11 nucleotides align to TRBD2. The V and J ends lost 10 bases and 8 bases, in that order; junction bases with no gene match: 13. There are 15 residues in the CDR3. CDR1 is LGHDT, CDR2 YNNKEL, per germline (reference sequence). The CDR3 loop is CATTLTSGSFDEQFF. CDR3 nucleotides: TGTGCCACCACCCTAACTAGCGGGAGTTTTGATGAGCAGTTCTTC.

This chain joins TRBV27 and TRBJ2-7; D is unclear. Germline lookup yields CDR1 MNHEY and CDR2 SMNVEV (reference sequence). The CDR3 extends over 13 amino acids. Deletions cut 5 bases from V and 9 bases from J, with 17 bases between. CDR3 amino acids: CASSRVGRQVQYF. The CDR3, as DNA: TGTGCCAGCAGTCGTGTGGGCAGGCAGGTGCAGTACTTC.

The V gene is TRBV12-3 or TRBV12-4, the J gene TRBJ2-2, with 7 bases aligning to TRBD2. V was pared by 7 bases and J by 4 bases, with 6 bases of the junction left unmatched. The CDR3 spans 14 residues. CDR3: CASTLGTTTGELFF. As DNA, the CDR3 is TGTGCCAGCACTCTTGGGACTACCACCGGGGAGCTGTTTTTT.

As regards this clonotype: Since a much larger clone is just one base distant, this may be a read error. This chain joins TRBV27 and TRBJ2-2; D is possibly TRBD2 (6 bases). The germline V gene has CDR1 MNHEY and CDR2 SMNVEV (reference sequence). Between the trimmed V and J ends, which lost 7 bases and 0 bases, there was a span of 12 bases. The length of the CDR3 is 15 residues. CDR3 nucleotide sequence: TGTGCCAGCACCCCGGGACTTTCGAACACCGGGGAGCTGTTTTTT. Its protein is CASTPGLSNTGELFF.

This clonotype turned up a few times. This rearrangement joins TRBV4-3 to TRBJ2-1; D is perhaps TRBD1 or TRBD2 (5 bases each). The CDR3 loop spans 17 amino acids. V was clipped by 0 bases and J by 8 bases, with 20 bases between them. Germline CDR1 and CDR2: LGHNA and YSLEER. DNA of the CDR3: TGCGCCAGCAGCCAAGATTGGGACCGCTTGAGTGGGGATGAGCAGTTCTTC. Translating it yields CASSQDWDRLSGDEQFF.

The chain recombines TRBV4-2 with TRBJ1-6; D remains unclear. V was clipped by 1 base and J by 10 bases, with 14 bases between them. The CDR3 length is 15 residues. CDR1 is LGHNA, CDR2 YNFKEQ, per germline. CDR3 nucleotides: TGTGCCAGCAGCCAAGTTAAGGGTACCAGGTCACCCCTCCACTTT. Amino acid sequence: CASSQVKGTRSPLHF.

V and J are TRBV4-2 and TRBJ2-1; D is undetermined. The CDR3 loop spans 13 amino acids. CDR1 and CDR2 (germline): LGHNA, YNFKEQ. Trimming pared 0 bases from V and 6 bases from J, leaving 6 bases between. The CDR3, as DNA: TGTGCCAGCAGCCAAGATCAGCTCAATGAGCAGTTCTTC. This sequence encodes CASSQDQLNEQFF.

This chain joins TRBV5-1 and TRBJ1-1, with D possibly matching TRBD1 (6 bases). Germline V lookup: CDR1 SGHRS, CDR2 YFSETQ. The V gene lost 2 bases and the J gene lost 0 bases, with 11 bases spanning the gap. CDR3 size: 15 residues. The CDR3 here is CASSFTQGMNTEAFF. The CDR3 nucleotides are TGCGCCAGCAGCTTCACACAGGGCATGAACACTGAAGCTTTCTTT.

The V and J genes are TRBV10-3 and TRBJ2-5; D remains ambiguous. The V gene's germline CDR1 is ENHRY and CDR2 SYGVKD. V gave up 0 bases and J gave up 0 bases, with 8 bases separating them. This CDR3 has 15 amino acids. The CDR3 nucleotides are TGTGCCATCAGTGAGTCGAAGAAAAACCAAGAGACCCAGTACTTC. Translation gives CAISESKKNQETQYF.

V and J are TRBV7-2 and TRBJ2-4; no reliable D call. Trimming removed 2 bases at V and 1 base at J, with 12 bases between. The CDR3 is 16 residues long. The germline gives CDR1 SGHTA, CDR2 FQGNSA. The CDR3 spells CASSLHTTSAKNIQYF. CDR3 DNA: TGTGCCAGCAGCTTACACACGACATCGGCCAAAAACATTCAGTACTTC.

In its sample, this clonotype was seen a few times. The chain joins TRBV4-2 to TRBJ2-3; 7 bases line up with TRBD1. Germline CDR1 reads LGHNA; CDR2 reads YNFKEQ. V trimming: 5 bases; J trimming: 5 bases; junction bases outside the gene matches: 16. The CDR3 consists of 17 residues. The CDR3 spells CASSDRVGRRVKDTQYF. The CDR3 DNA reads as TGTGCCAGCAGCGACAGGGTCGGTAGGCGGGTCAAAGATACGCAGTATTTT.

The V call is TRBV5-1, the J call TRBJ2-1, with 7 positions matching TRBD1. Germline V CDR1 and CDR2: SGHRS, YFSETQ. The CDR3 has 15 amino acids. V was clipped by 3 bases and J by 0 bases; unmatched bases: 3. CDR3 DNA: TGCGCCAGCAGCTCCACAGGGGACTCCTACAATGAGCAGTTCTTC. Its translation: CASSSTGDSYNEQFF.

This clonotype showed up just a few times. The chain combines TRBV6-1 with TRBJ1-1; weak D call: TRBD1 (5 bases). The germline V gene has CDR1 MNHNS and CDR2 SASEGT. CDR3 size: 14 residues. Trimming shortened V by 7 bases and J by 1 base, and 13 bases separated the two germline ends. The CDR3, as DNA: TGTGCCAGCACCAAGGACGGGACGAACACTGAAGCTTTCTTT. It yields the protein CASTKDGTNTEAFF.

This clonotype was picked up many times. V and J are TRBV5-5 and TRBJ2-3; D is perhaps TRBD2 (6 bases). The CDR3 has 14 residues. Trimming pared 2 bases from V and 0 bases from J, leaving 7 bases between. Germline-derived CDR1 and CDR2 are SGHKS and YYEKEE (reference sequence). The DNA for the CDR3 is TGTGCCAGCAGCTTCGGGACTAGCACAGATACGCAGTATTTT. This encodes CASSFGTSTDTQYF. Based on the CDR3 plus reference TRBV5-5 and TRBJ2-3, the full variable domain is DAGVTQSPTHLIKTRGQQVTLRCSPISGHKSVSWYQQVLGQGPQFIFQYYEKEERGRGNFPDRFSARQFPNYSSELNVNALLLGDSALYLCASSFGTSTDTQYFGPGTRLTVL.

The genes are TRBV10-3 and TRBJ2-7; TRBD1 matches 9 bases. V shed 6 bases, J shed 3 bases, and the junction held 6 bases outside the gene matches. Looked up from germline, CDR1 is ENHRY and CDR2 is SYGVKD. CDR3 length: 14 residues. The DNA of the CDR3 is TGTGCCATCAGCCGGGACAGGGACCTCTACGAGCAGTACTTC. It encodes CAISRDRDLYEQYF.

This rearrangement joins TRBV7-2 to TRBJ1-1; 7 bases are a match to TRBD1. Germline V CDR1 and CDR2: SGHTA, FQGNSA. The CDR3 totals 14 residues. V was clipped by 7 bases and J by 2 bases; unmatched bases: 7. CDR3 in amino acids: CASTAGTANTEAFF. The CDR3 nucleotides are TGTGCCAGCACCGCGGGGACAGCCAACACTGAAGCTTTCTTT.

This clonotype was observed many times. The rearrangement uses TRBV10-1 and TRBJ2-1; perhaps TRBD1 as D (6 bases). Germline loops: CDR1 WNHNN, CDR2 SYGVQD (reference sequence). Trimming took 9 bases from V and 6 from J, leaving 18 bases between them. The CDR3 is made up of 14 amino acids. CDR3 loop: CASGGRTAVNEQFF. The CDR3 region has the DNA TGCGCCAGTGGAGGTAGGACAGCGGTCAATGAGCAGTTCTTC.

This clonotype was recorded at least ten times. The CDR3 DNA is TGTGCCAGCAGCTTACAGGTCACAGATACGCAGTATTTT. This codes for CASSLQVTDTQYF. The chain recombines TRBV7-2 with TRBJ2-3; the D is unclear. The germline CDR1 and CDR2 sequences are SGHTA and FQGNSA. The CDR3 runs to 13 residues. V lost 2 bases and J lost 2, with 5 bases in between.

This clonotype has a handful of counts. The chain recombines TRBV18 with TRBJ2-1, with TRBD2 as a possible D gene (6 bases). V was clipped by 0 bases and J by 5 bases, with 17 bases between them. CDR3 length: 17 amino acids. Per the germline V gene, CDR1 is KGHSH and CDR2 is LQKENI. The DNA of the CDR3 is TGTGCCAGCTCACCACCGTCTGTCGGGAGCCGCCACAATGAGCAGTTCTTC. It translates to CASSPPSVGSRHNEQFF.

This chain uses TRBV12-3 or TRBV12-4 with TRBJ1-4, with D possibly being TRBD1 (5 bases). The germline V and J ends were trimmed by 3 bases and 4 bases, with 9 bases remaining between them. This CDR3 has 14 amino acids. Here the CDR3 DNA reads TGTGCCAGCAGTTTGGGACTGCGTAATGAAAAACTGTTTTTT. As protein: CASSLGLRNEKLFF.

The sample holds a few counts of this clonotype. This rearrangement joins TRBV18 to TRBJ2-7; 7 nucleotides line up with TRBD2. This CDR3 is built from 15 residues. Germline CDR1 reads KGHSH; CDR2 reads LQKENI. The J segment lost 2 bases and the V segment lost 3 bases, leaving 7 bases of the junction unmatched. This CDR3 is CASSPGRAGPYEQYF. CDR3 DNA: TGTGCCAGCTCACCCGGCCGAGCGGGACCCTACGAGCAGTACTTC.

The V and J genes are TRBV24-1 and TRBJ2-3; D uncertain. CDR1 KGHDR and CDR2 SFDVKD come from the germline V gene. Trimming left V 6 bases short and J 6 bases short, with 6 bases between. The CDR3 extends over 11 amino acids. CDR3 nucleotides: TGTGCCACCAGTAACACGGATACGCAGTATTTT. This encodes CATSNTDTQYF.